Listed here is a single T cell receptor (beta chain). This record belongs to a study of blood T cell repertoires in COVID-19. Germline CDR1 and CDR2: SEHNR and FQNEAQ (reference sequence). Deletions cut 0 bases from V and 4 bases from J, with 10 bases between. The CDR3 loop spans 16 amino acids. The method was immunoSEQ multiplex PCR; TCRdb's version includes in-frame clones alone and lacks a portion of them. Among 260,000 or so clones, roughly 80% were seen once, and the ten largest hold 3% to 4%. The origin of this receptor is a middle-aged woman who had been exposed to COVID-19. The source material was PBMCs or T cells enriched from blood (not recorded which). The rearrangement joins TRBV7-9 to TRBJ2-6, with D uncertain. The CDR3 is CASSLAVGFGANVLTF. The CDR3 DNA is TGTGCCAGCAGCTTAGCGGTCGGGTTCGGGGCCAACGTCCTGACTTTC.